This is a list of T cell receptor beta chains from one sample in a study of T cell repertoires in cytomegalovirus infection. TCRdb redid the calling of the reads with MiXCR, one entry per CDR3 protein. The table lists roughly 310,000 distinct CDR3 sequences, 17% of them singletons. The specimen sequenced was PBMCs. The receptors stem from a human donor in good health (CMV status not recorded). Some clones in this sample may be carry-over from other donors' samples. The CDR3 runs from the conserved cysteine through the conserved F or W. The order of the fields is J gene, clone size, CDR3 length, D gene, V gene, CDR3 DNA, CDR3 protein. A D gene is named only where the DNA matches it firmly. Size tells how often a clone was seen (once, few, many) or the class of an expanded clone, and some rows leave it out.

J gene: TRBJ2-1; clone size: NA; CDR3 length: 14; D gene: NA; V gene: TRBV15; CDR3 DNA: TGTGCCACCACGGGGTTCGGCTCCTACAATGAGCAGTTCTTC; CDR3 protein: CATTGFGSYNEQFF
J gene: TRBJ1-2; clone size: few; CDR3 length: 15; D gene: NA; V gene: TRBV5-4; CDR3 DNA: TGTGCCAGCAGCTTGGCCCAACGAAATTTGGATGGCTACACCTTC; CDR3 protein: CASSLAQRNLDGYTF
J gene: TRBJ2-7; clone size: few; CDR3 length: 13; D gene: NA; V gene: TRBV5-4; CDR3 DNA: TGTGCCAGCAGCTTGTCCATGTCCTACGAGCAGTACTTC; CDR3 protein: CASSLSMSYEQYF
J gene: TRBJ1-1; clone size: NA; CDR3 length: 14; D gene: TRBD1; V gene: TRBV6-5; CDR3 DNA: TGTGCCAGCAGACCGACAGGGACGGGCACTGAAGCTTTCTTT; CDR3 protein: CASRPTGTGTEAFF
J gene: TRBJ2-2; clone size: many; CDR3 length: 17; D gene: NA; V gene: TRBV6-1; CDR3 DNA: TGTGCCAGCAGTGAAGGGGGCGTGACAGGAGTCACCGGGGAGCTGTTTTTT; CDR3 protein: CASSEGGVTGVTGELFF
J gene: TRBJ2-3; clone size: few; CDR3 length: 9; D gene: NA; V gene: TRBV7-9; CDR3 DNA: TGTGCCAGCAGCTTAGGGGATTCGTTT; CDR3 protein: CASSLGDSF
J gene: TRBJ1-6; clone size: many; CDR3 length: 16; D gene: NA; V gene: TRBV7-2; CDR3 DNA: TGTGCCAGCAGCCCTTTTAGAGGTCCAGGGGAATCACCCCTCCACTTT; CDR3 protein: CASSPFRGPGESPLHF
J gene: TRBJ2-3; clone size: few; CDR3 length: 12; D gene: NA; V gene: TRBV29-1; CDR3 DNA: TGCAGCGTTGGAAAGATCACAGATACGCAGTATTTT; CDR3 protein: CSVGKITDTQYF
J gene: TRBJ1-6; clone size: few; CDR3 length: 16; D gene: NA; V gene: TRBV4-3; CDR3 DNA: TGCGCCAGCAGCCAAGATAACCCCGGGAATAATTCACCCCTCCACTTT; CDR3 protein: CASSQDNPGNNSPLHF
J gene: TRBJ2-3; clone size: few; CDR3 length: 15; D gene: NA; V gene: TRBV28; CDR3 DNA: TGTGCCAGCAGTTCTCCCCTTGCGGGTACAGATACGCAGTATTTT; CDR3 protein: CASSSPLAGTDTQYF
J gene: TRBJ2-5; clone size: few; CDR3 length: 15; D gene: TRBD2; V gene: TRBV7-2; CDR3 DNA: TGTGCCAGCAGCCGCGTGGGGGGGGGAGGAGAGACCCAGTACTTC; CDR3 protein: CASSRVGGGGETQYF
J gene: TRBJ1-2; clone size: few; CDR3 length: 13; D gene: NA; V gene: TRBV6-5; CDR3 DNA: TGTGCCAGCAGTCAGACAGTAGGCTATGGCTACACCTTC; CDR3 protein: CASSQTVGYGYTF
J gene: TRBJ1-2; clone size: many; CDR3 length: 15; D gene: TRBD1; V gene: TRBV6-1; CDR3 DNA: TGTGCCAGCGGGGACCGGGACAGCCCTAACTATGGCTACACCTTC; CDR3 protein: CASGDRDSPNYGYTF
J gene: TRBJ2-5; clone size: once; CDR3 length: 17; D gene: TRBD1; V gene: TRBV7-4; CDR3 DNA: TGTGCCAGCAGCTTGAGTCGGGCAGGGGGCGATCGAGAGACCCAGTACTTC; CDR3 protein: CASSLSRAGGDRETQYF
J gene: TRBJ2-7; clone size: few; CDR3 length: 13; D gene: NA; V gene: TRBV20-1; CDR3 DNA: TGCAGTGCCGTAGGGGATACCTCCTACGAGCAGTACTTC; CDR3 protein: CSAVGDTSYEQYF
J gene: TRBJ2-7; clone size: NA; CDR3 length: 16; D gene: TRBD1; V gene: TRBV6-2/TRBV6-3; CDR3 DNA: TGTGCCAGCAGTTGGGGATTCGGGGACAGTACCTACGAGCAGTACTTC; CDR3 protein: CASSWGFGDSTYEQYF
J gene: TRBJ1-1; clone size: many; CDR3 length: 12; D gene: TRBD1; V gene: TRBV7-3; CDR3 DNA: TGTGCCAGCAGCTCAACGACAGGGCCAGCTTTCTTT; CDR3 protein: CASSSTTGPAFF
J gene: TRBJ1-5; clone size: many; CDR3 length: 14; D gene: NA; V gene: TRBV7-2; CDR3 DNA: TGTGCCAGCAGCTTAGCGGGGGCCAATCAGCCCCAGCATTTT; CDR3 protein: CASSLAGANQPQHF
J gene: TRBJ1-5; clone size: once; CDR3 length: 16; D gene: TRBD1; V gene: TRBV7-2; CDR3 DNA: TGTGCCAGCAGCTTAATTCCCCAGGGGGGTATTAGAGCTCAGCATTTT; CDR3 protein: CASSLIPQGGIRAQHF
J gene: TRBJ2-1; clone size: NA; CDR3 length: 13; D gene: NA; V gene: TRBV5-5; CDR3 DNA: TGTGCCAGCTCCGTTCGCCTATACAATGAGCAGTTCTTC; CDR3 protein: CASSVRLYNEQFF
J gene: TRBJ2-6; clone size: many; CDR3 length: 16; D gene: NA; V gene: TRBV7-2; CDR3 DNA: TGTGCCAGCAGCGGTGTAAAAGACTCTGGGGCCAACGTCCTGACTTTC; CDR3 protein: CASSGVKDSGANVLTF
J gene: TRBJ2-7; clone size: many; CDR3 length: 16; D gene: NA; V gene: TRBV6-2/TRBV6-3; CDR3 DNA: TGTGCCAGCAGTTACTCGACCGAAACAGGGACCTACGAGCAGTACTTC; CDR3 protein: CASSYSTETGTYEQYF
J gene: TRBJ1-1; clone size: few; CDR3 length: 15; D gene: TRBD1; V gene: TRBV5-5; CDR3 DNA: TGTGCCAGCAGCTTAAACAGGGGATGGGACACTGAAGCTTTCTTT; CDR3 protein: CASSLNRGWDTEAFF
J gene: TRBJ2-7; clone size: many; CDR3 length: 17; D gene: TRBD1; V gene: TRBV19; CDR3 DNA: TGTGCCAGTAGTATAGGTCGGACAGGGCTACGGTCCTACGAGCAGTACTTC; CDR3 protein: CASSIGRTGLRSYEQYF
J gene: TRBJ2-7; clone size: many; CDR3 length: 15; D gene: TRBD2; V gene: TRBV7-2; CDR3 DNA: TGTGCCAGCAGCCCCGGGACTAGCGACCCTTATGAGCAGTACTTC; CDR3 protein: CASSPGTSDPYEQYF
J gene: TRBJ2-5; clone size: NA; CDR3 length: 14; D gene: NA; V gene: TRBV7-9; CDR3 DNA: TGTGCCAGCAGCTCGGACGACCTACAAGAGACCCAGTACTTC; CDR3 protein: CASSSDDLQETQYF
J gene: TRBJ1-2; clone size: NA; CDR3 length: 13; D gene: NA; V gene: TRBV5-4; CDR3 DNA: TGTGCCAGCAGCAGACCCGGGGGCTATGGCTACACCTTC; CDR3 protein: CASSRPGGYGYTF
J gene: TRBJ1-3; clone size: few; CDR3 length: 14; D gene: NA; V gene: TRBV20-1; CDR3 DNA: TGCAGTGCTCCCCTTCATACTGGGGGAAACACCATATATTTT; CDR3 protein: CSAPLHTGGNTIYF
J gene: TRBJ2-1; clone size: NA; CDR3 length: 15; D gene: TRBD2; V gene: TRBV2; CDR3 DNA: TGTGCCAGCATAGACGGGAGCGGGGGGCTCGATGAGCAGTTCTTC; CDR3 protein: CASIDGSGGLDEQFF
J gene: TRBJ2-1; clone size: few; CDR3 length: 14; D gene: NA; V gene: TRBV20-1; CDR3 DNA: TGCAGTGCTCCCCGGGACCCACTCTACAATGAGCAGTTCTTC; CDR3 protein: CSAPRDPLYNEQFF
J gene: TRBJ2-1; clone size: few; CDR3 length: 16; D gene: NA; V gene: TRBV20-1; CDR3 DNA: TGCAGTGCTAGACAAGGGGGGGTACCCTCCTACAATGAGCAGTTCTTC; CDR3 protein: CSARQGGVPSYNEQFF
J gene: TRBJ2-2; clone size: many; CDR3 length: 17; D gene: TRBD2; V gene: TRBV7-2; CDR3 DNA: TGTGCCAGCAGCTTAGGTCCAGCGGGGGGGCCTACCGGGGAGCTGTTTTTT; CDR3 protein: CASSLGPAGGPTGELFF
J gene: TRBJ2-5; clone size: NA; CDR3 length: 14; D gene: NA; V gene: TRBV7-2; CDR3 DNA: TGTGCCAGCAGCCCTAGTCGGAACGAAGAGACCCAGTACTTC; CDR3 protein: CASSPSRNEETQYF
J gene: TRBJ2-1; clone size: few; CDR3 length: 18; D gene: NA; V gene: TRBV27; CDR3 DNA: TGTGCCAGCAGTTTACCATCGGGGGGCGCGAAGGTTGGCGATGAGCAGTTCTTC; CDR3 protein: CASSLPSGGAKVGDEQFF
J gene: TRBJ2-1; clone size: few; CDR3 length: 15; D gene: TRBD2; V gene: TRBV4-1; CDR3 DNA: TGCGCCAGCAGCCAAGAGCGCCTAGCGGACAATGAGCAGTTCTTC; CDR3 protein: CASSQERLADNEQFF
J gene: TRBJ2-1; clone size: many; CDR3 length: 14; D gene: TRBD2; V gene: TRBV11-2; CDR3 DNA: TGTGCCAGCCTAAGACTAGCGGAAAACAATGAGCAGTTCTTC; CDR3 protein: CASLRLAENNEQFF
J gene: TRBJ1-6; clone size: many; CDR3 length: 14; D gene: NA; V gene: TRBV5-5; CDR3 DNA: TGTGCCAGCAGCTTGGATGAGCTGAATTCACCCCTCCACTTT; CDR3 protein: CASSLDELNSPLHF
J gene: TRBJ1-2; clone size: many; CDR3 length: 12; D gene: NA; V gene: TRBV28; CDR3 DNA: TGTGCCAGCAGTTTAGGGGGGAGAGGCTACACCTTC; CDR3 protein: CASSLGGRGYTF
J gene: TRBJ1-2; clone size: many; CDR3 length: 15; D gene: NA; V gene: TRBV6-5; CDR3 DNA: TGTGCCAGCACCCCGGGGGCAGCAAAGAACTATGGCTACACCTTC; CDR3 protein: CASTPGAAKNYGYTF
J gene: TRBJ1-2; clone size: few; CDR3 length: 15; D gene: TRBD1; V gene: TRBV2; CDR3 DNA: TGTGCCAGCAGTGATACCGGGACAGGCGGCTATGGCTACACCTTC; CDR3 protein: CASSDTGTGGYGYTF
J gene: TRBJ2-7; clone size: NA; CDR3 length: 16; D gene: NA; V gene: TRBV7-6; CDR3 DNA: TGTGCCAGCAGCTTGGGAACTCCGCCCGGGACCTACGAGCAGTACTTC; CDR3 protein: CASSLGTPPGTYEQYF
J gene: TRBJ2-5; clone size: many; CDR3 length: 17; D gene: NA; V gene: TRBV27; CDR3 DNA: TGTGCCAGCAGTTTATCGGGTGCCGGGCAGGCCGGGGAGACCCAGTACTTC; CDR3 protein: CASSLSGAGQAGETQYF
J gene: TRBJ2-7; clone size: few; CDR3 length: 15; D gene: NA; V gene: TRBV10-3; CDR3 DNA: TGTGCCATCAGTGAAGGGCAGGGGATCGTCGGAGAGCAGTACTTC; CDR3 protein: CAISEGQGIVGEQYF
J gene: TRBJ1-5; clone size: NA; CDR3 length: 13; D gene: NA; V gene: TRBV27; CDR3 DNA: TGTGCCAGCAGTTGGGGGGGCAATCAGCCCCAGCATTTT; CDR3 protein: CASSWGGNQPQHF
J gene: TRBJ2-1; clone size: many; CDR3 length: 15; D gene: NA; V gene: TRBV5-5; CDR3 DNA: TGTGCCAGCAGCTTGACGGCCTACTCCTACAATGAGCAGTTCTTC; CDR3 protein: CASSLTAYSYNEQFF
J gene: TRBJ2-1; clone size: NA; CDR3 length: 14; D gene: NA; V gene: TRBV12-3/TRBV12-4; CDR3 DNA: TGTGCCAGCAGTTGGGACGTTACATACAATGAGCAGTTCTTC; CDR3 protein: CASSWDVTYNEQFF